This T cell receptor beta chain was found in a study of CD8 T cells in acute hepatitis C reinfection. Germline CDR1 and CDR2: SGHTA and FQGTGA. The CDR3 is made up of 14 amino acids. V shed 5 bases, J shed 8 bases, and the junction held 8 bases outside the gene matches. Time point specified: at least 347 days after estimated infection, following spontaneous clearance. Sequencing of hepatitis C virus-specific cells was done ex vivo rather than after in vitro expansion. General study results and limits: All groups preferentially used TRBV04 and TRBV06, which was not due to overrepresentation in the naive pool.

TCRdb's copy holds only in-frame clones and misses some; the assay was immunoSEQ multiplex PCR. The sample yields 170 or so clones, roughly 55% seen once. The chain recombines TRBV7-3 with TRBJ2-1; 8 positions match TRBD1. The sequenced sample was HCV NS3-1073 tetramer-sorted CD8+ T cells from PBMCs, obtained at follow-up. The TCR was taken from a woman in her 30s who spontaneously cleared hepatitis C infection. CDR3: CASSQQETGDEQFF. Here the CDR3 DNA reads TGTGCCAGCAGCCAGCAAGAGACAGGGGATGAGCAGTTCTTC.